This TCR beta chain was found in a study of shared clonotypes between healthy human individuals. Study context: The study used three CD4 naive, three CD4 memory, two CD8 naive and one CD8 memory plate per donor.

Naive CD45RA+ and memory CD45RA-negative subsets were split from CD4+ cells. TCRdb's table, derived via immunoSEQ multiplex PCR, lists solely in-frame clones and lacks some. The profile shows around 1,100,000 clones, 70% to 85% of them singletons. The germline V gene encodes CDR1 MDHEN and CDR2 SYDVKM. The CDR3 spans 15 residues. The ends lost 3 bases at V and 3 bases at J; junction bases unmatched: 8. Material: memory CD4+ T cells from PBMCs. Regarding subset: CD45RA-negative fraction. The TCR originated in a man aged 18 to 35 in good health. Some clones in this sample may be carry-over from other donors' samples. The rearrangement joins TRBV28 to TRBJ2-7, with 7 bases matching TRBD2. Here the CDR3 DNA reads TGTGCCAGCAGTTTCCCTCTAGCGGCCGTCTACGAGCAGTACTTC. This translates into CASSFPLAAVYEQYF. The full variable domain, its missing parts supplied by reference TRBV28 and TRBJ2-7, is DVKVTQSSRYLVKRTGEKVFLECVQDMDHENMFWYRQDPGLGLRLIYFSYDVKMKEKGDIPEGYSVSREKKERFSLILESASTNQTSMYLCASSFPLAAVYEQYFGPGTRLTVT.